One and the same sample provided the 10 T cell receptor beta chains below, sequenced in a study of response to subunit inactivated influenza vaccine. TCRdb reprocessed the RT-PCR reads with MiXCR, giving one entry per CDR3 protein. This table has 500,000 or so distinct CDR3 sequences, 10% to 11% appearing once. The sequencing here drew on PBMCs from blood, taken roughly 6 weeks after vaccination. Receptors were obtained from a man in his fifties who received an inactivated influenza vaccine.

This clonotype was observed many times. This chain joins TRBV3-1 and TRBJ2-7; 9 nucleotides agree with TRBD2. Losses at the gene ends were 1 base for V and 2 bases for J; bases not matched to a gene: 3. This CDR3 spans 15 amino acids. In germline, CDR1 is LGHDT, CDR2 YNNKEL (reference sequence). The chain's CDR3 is CASSQGLAETYEQYF. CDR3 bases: TGTGCCAGCAGCCAAGGACTAGCGGAGACCTACGAGCAGTACTTC.

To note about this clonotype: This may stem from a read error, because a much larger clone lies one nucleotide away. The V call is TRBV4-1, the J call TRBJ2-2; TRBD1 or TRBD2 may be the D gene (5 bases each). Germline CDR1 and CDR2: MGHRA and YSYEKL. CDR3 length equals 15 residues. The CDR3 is CASSQGHRNTGEPFF. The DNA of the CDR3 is TGCGCCAGCAGCCAAGGACACAGGAACACCGGGGAGCCGTTTTTT.

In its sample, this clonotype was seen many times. The CDR3 region has the DNA TGTGCCAGCAGCCAAGGAGCTAGCGGGGGGACAGATACGCAGTATTTT. Translating gives CASSQGASGGTDTQYF. This chain uses TRBV3-1 with TRBJ2-3; TRBD2 aligns across 11 bases. CDR3 length: 16 amino acids. Germline-derived CDR1 and CDR2 are LGHDT and YNNKEL (reference sequence). Germline trimming cut 1 base from V and 3 bases from J; bases unmatched to any gene: 3.

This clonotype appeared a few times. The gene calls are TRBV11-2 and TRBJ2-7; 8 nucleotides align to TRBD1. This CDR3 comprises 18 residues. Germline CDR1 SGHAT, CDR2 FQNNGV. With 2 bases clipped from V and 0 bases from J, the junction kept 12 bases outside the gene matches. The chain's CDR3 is CASSLRSGRQGSSYEQYF. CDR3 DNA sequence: TGTGCCAGCAGCTTAAGGTCTGGTCGACAGGGGAGCTCCTACGAGCAGTACTTC.

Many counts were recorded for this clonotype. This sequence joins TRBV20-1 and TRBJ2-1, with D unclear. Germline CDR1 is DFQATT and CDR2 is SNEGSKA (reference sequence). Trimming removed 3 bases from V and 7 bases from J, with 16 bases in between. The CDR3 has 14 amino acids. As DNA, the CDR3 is TGCAGTGCTAGCCAGGCGGAGCGTGGGAATGAGCAGTTCTTC. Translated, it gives CSASQAERGNEQFF.

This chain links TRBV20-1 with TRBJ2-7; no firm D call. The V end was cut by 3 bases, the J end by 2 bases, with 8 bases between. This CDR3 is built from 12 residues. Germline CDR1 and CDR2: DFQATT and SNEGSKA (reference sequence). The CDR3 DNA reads TGCAGTGCTAGGCTACAGCCCTACGAGCAGTACTTC. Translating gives CSARLQPYEQYF.

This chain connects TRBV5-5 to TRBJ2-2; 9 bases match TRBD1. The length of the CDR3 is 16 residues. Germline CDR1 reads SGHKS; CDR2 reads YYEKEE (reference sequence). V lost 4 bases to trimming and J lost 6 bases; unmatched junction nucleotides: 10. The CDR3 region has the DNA TGTGCCAGCAGCCAAGCCGGACAGGGGAAGGCCGGGGAGCTGTTTTTT. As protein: CASSQAGQGKAGELFF.

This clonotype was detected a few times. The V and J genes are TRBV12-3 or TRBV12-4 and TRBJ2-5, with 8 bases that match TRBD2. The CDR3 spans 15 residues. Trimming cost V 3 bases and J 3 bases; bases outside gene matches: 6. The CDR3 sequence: CASSLVVGGEETQYF. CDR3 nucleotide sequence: TGTGCCAGCAGTTTGGTTGTCGGGGGGGAAGAGACCCAGTACTTC.

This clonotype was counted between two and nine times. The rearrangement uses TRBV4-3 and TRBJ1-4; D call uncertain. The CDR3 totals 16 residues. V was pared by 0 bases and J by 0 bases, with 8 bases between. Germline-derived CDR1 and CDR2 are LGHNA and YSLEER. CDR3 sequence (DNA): TGCGCCAGCAGCCAAGATCTCGGTTCAACTAATGAAAAACTGTTTTTT. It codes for CASSQDLGSTNEKLFF.

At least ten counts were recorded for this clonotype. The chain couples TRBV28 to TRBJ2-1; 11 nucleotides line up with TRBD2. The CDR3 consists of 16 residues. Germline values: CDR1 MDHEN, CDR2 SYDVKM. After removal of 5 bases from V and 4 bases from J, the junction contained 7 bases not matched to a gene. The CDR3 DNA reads TGTGCCAGCAGTAAGAGGACTAGCGGGCTATACAATGAGCAGTTCTTC. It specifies CASSKRTSGLYNEQFF.